This entry lists 27 T cell receptor beta chains sequenced from one sample in a study of memory CD4+ T cells and cytomegalovirus serostatus. This table comes from immunoSEQ multiplex PCR, and its TCRdb copy is limited to in-frame clones, with some not included. The profile shows about 48,000 clones, just under 80% of them singletons. The sort gate was single viable CD3+CD4+CD8-CD45RO+ cells for memory CD4+ T cells. Source material: memory CD4+ T cells from blood. The source of these receptors is an adult in good health and CMV-seronegative.

This chain joins TRBV29-1 and TRBJ1-3, with 7 bases matching TRBD1. Germline V gene lookup returns CDR1 SQVTM and CDR2 ANQGSEA. The trim removed 2 bases at V and 5 bases at J, leaving 12 bases unmatched. The CDR3 extends over 16 amino acids. CDR3 sequence: CSVEWGIAGGRNTIYF. The DNA of the CDR3 is TGCAGCGTTGAATGGGGCATTGCAGGGGGACGAAACACCATATATTTT.

This clone was recorded only once. The chain combines TRBV19 with TRBJ1-2, with D possibly matching TRBD1 (6 bases). The germline V gene encodes CDR1 LNHDA and CDR2 SQIVND (reference sequence). V was shortened by 6 bases and J by 0 bases, with 11 bases between the two germline ends. The CDR3 spans 14 residues. The CDR3 DNA follows: TGTGCCAGTAGACCAGGACAGACTAACTATGGCTACACCTTC. Its translation: CASRPGQTNYGYTF.

The chain employs TRBV7-2 and TRBJ2-7; a weak D match, TRBD2 (5 bases). This CDR3 is built from 16 residues. Trimming shortened V by 1 base and J by 0 bases, and 13 bases separated the two germline ends. Germline CDR1 is SGHTA and CDR2 is FQGNSA. CDR3 in DNA: TGTGCCAGCAGCTTAGGATCTAGCTTGAGCTCCTACGAGCAGTACTTC. Its protein is CASSLGSSLSSYEQYF.

About this clone itself: This sample includes further DNA sequences coding for the same CDR3. CDR3 in DNA: TGTGCCAGCAGCTTAGATCGGGGGAATGGCTACACCTTC. Its translation: CASSLDRGNGYTF. V and J are TRBV7-9 and TRBJ1-2; TRBD1 might be the D (5 bases). Trimming removed 1 base at V and 6 bases at J, with 9 bases between. The CDR3 spans 13 residues. Germline CDR1 SEHNR, CDR2 FQNEAQ (reference sequence). Combining the CDR3 with reference TRBV7-9 and TRBJ1-2 gives the whole variable domain DTGVSQNPRHKITKRGQNVTFRCDPISEHNRLYWYRQTLGQGPEFLTYFQNEAQLEKSRLLSDRFSAERPKGSFSTLEIQRTEQGDSAMYLCASSLDRGNGYTFGSGTRLTVV.

CDR3 sequence: CAISGDRDYPLPYF. Written as DNA, the CDR3 is TGTGCCATCAGTGGGGATCGGGACTATCCCCTCCCTTACTTC. This chain joins TRBV10-3 and TRBJ2-7; 7 bases align to TRBD2. Germline-derived CDR1 and CDR2 are ENHRY and SYGVKD. The CDR3 runs 14 residues. With 4 bases clipped from V and 13 bases from J, the junction kept 16 bases outside the gene matches.

In this sample, this clone turned up a few times. This chain connects TRBV18 to TRBJ2-5; D possibly corresponds to TRBD1 (5 bases). CDR1 is KGHSH and CDR2 is LQKENI in the germline V gene. The CDR3 is 14 residues long. V was pared by 4 bases and J by 4 bases, with 13 bases between. The CDR3 DNA reads as TGTGCCAGCTCACGAAATGGGGCGCGAGAGACCCAGTACTTC. Translated: CASSRNGARETQYF.

This clone was detected only once. The V call is TRBV28, the J call TRBJ1-3; 10 bases line up with TRBD1. Germline V lookup: CDR1 MDHEN, CDR2 SYDVKM. J was trimmed by 8 bases and V by 6 bases; bases with no gene match: 10. This CDR3 is 15 amino acids long. The CDR3 sequence: CASSPTGGGVYTIYF. The CDR3 bases are TGTGCCAGCAGCCCGACAGGGGGCGGGGTATACACCATATATTTT.

V is TRBV15 and J is TRBJ2-5; 10 positions agree with TRBD2. V was pared by 2 bases and J by 5 bases, with 5 bases of the junction left unmatched. CDR1 LNHNV and CDR2 YYDKDF come from the germline V gene (reference sequence). The CDR3 spans 15 residues. CDR3 region: CATSRRAGGPETQYF. The CDR3 DNA is TGTGCCACCAGCAGAAGAGCGGGGGGGCCCGAGACCCAGTACTTC.

This chain uses TRBV5-1 with TRBJ1-1; unclear D gene. In germline, CDR1 is SGHRS, CDR2 YFSETQ. This CDR3 spans 16 amino acids. V dropped 4 bases and J dropped 1 base, with 17 bases sitting between them. The CDR3 reads CASSTGWYAPNTEAFF. The CDR3 region has the DNA TGCGCCAGCAGCACTGGGTGGTACGCCCCGAACACTGAAGCTTTCTTT.

The chain carries TRBV5-1 and TRBJ2-7; 8 bases match TRBD1. CDR1 is SGHRS and CDR2 is YFSETQ in the germline V gene. V was clipped by 7 bases and J by 2 bases; unmatched bases: 8. The CDR3 spans 14 residues. The chain's CDR3 is CASSTTGAAYEQYF. The CDR3 bases are TGCGCCAGCTCGACGACAGGGGCCGCCTACGAGCAGTACTTC. The whole variable domain, remainder taken from reference TRBV5-1 and TRBJ2-7, is KAGVTQTPRYLIKTRGQQVTLSCSPISGHRSVSWYQQTPGQGLQFLFEYFSETQRNKGNFPGRFSGRQFSNSRSEMNVSTLELGDSALYLCASSTTGAAYEQYFGPGTRLTVT.

DNA for the CDR3: TGTGCCATCAGTCTAGACGGGACCACAGAGACCCAGTACTTC. Encoded protein: CAISLDGTTETQYF. The rearrangement links TRBV10-3 to TRBJ2-5; the D gene could be TRBD1 or TRBD2 (5 bases each). Germline V CDR1 and CDR2: ENHRY, SYGVKD. This CDR3 comprises 14 residues. The V and J ends lost 5 bases and 4 bases respectively, with 14 bases between them.

The chain is built from TRBV19 and TRBJ2-7, with a tentative D call TRBD1 (5 bases). Looked up from germline, CDR1 is LNHDA and CDR2 is SQIVND (reference sequence). Trimming left V 7 bases short and J 0 bases short, with 13 bases between. This CDR3 contains 14 residues. This CDR3 is CASKQAVGSYEQYF. The CDR3 region has the DNA TGTGCCAGTAAACAGGCGGTTGGCTCCTACGAGCAGTACTTC.

This CDR3 is CASSLRTRMATQYF. The CDR3 DNA follows: TGTGCCAGCAGCTTACGTACTAGGATGGCGACCCAGTACTTC. This chain uses TRBV7-7 with TRBJ2-5, with D tentatively TRBD2 (5 bases). V was trimmed by 2 bases and J by 7 bases, leaving 14 bases between them. Germline CDR1 reads SSHAT; CDR2 reads FNYEAQ (reference sequence). The CDR3 is made up of 14 amino acids.

This clone was found once. The chain couples TRBV6-5 to TRBJ2-7; 9 nucleotides match TRBD1. Trimming cost V 6 bases and J 5 bases; bases outside gene matches: 2. From germline, CDR1 is MNHEY and CDR2 SVGAGI. This CDR3 has 12 amino acids. CDR3 residues: CASSRTGDEQYF. In DNA, the CDR3 is TGTGCCAGCAGCCGGACAGGGGACGAGCAGTACTTC.

The chain is built from TRBV4-2 and TRBJ1-3, with D perhaps matching TRBD1 (5 bases). This CDR3 spans 16 amino acids. Germline V gene sequence: CDR1 LGHNA, CDR2 YNFKEQ. V was cut by 0 bases and J by 0 bases, with 9 bases left in between. CDR3 coding DNA: TGTGCCAGCAGCCAAGATGTGAGGGGCTCTGGAAACACCATATATTTT. Translated: CASSQDVRGSGNTIYF.

J is TRBJ1-2 and V is TRBV28; the D is unclear. V lost 7 bases, J lost 5 bases, and 11 bases lay in between. Germline CDR1 and CDR2: MDHEN and SYDVKM. The CDR3 consists of 12 residues. The CDR3 here is CASTQSPYGYTF. CDR3 coding DNA: TGTGCCAGCACCCAAAGCCCGTATGGCTACACCTTC.

The chain carries TRBV6-4 and TRBJ2-3, with D perhaps assigned TRBD1 or TRBD2 (5 bases each). Germline V gene data show CDR1 as MRHNA and CDR2 as SNTAGT. There are 16 residues in the CDR3. V gave up 0 bases and J gave up 0 bases, with 10 bases separating them. CDR3 sequence (DNA): TGTGCCAGCAGTGACTCAATGGGACGGAGCACAGATACGCAGTATTTT. Amino acid sequence: CASSDSMGRSTDTQYF.

This chain links TRBV10-2 with TRBJ1-5; D is uncertain. This CDR3 has 13 residues. The germline CDR1 and CDR2 sequences are WSHSY and SAAADI. Deletions cut 4 bases from V and 8 bases from J, with 12 bases between. The CDR3 nucleotides are TGCGCCAGCAGTGGAGACCCCGGGAAGCCCCAGCATTTT. This gives the protein CASSGDPGKPQHF.

The gene calls are TRBV10-2 and TRBJ2-4; TRBD2 is a possible D gene (7 bases). There are 13 residues in the CDR3. The germline V gene encodes CDR1 WSHSY and CDR2 SAAADI. V gave up 6 bases and J gave up 8 bases, with 14 bases separating them. CDR3 in amino acids: CASSGRGGDIQYF. DNA of the CDR3: TGCGCCAGCAGCGGGAGAGGGGGGGACATTCAGTACTTC.

The rearrangement joins TRBV5-4 to TRBJ1-2, with 8 bases that match TRBD1. CDR3 length: 14 amino acids. Germline CDR1 is SGHNT and CDR2 is YYREEE (reference sequence). V trimming: 4 bases; J trimming: 1 base; junction bases outside the gene matches: 3. CDR3 residues: CASSPDRGNYGYTF. The CDR3 DNA is TGTGCCAGCAGCCCCGACAGGGGTAACTATGGCTACACCTTC.

The chain links TRBV6-6 to TRBJ2-1, with 9 bases matching TRBD2. The CDR3 sequence is 14 residues long. The V gene end was trimmed by 8 bases and the J gene end by 2 bases; junction bases not matched to a gene: 4. Germline-derived CDR1 and CDR2 are MNHNY and SVGAGI (reference sequence). The CDR3 DNA follows: TGTGCCAGCCGGGCGGGAGGGCCCTACAATGAGCAGTTCTTC. The encoded protein is CASRAGGPYNEQFF.

This clone was seen just once. The V and J genes are TRBV11-1 and TRBJ2-7, with a tentative D call TRBD1 (6 bases). In germline, CDR1 is SGHAT, CDR2 FQDESV (reference sequence). Between the trimmed V and J ends, which lost 1 base and 2 bases, there was a span of 15 bases. CDR3 length: 16 residues. The CDR3 sequence: CASSLGGTRVPYEQYF. In DNA form, the CDR3 reads TGTGCCAGCAGCTTAGGTGGGACACGGGTCCCCTACGAGCAGTACTTC.

J is TRBJ2-7 and V is TRBV6-6, with TRBD1 matching 9 bases. The germline V gene encodes CDR1 MNHNY and CDR2 SVGAGI (reference sequence). Losses at the gene ends were 2 bases for V and 5 bases for J; bases not matched to a gene: 10. The CDR3 has 16 residues. The DNA of the CDR3 is TGTGCCAGCAGTTACCCCTCCGGGACAGGGAGGGACGAGCAGTACTTC. Its translation is CASSYPSGTGRDEQYF.

This chain links TRBV10-3 with TRBJ2-5, with 11 positions matching TRBD2. The CDR3 runs 14 residues. With 6 bases clipped from V and 3 bases from J, the junction kept 3 bases outside the gene matches. The germline V gene has CDR1 ENHRY and CDR2 SYGVKD. CDR3 sequence (DNA): TGTGCCATCAGGGCTAGCGGGAGGAAAGAGACCCAGTACTTC. Amino acid sequence: CAIRASGRKETQYF.

V is TRBV25-1 and J is TRBJ1-3, with no clear D. The CDR3 runs to 15 residues. V was cut by 4 bases and J by 3 bases, with 13 bases left in between. Germline V gene data show CDR1 as MGHDK and CDR2 as SYGVNS. The CDR3 reads CASSGSGSGGNTIYF. CDR3 sequence (DNA): TGTGCCAGCAGTGGTTCGGGGTCGGGTGGAAACACCATATATTTT. Supplemented by reference TRBV25-1 and TRBJ1-3, the full variable domain reads EADIYQTPRYLVIGTGKKITLECSQTMGHDKMYWYQQDPGMELHLIHYSYGVNSTEKGDLSSESTVSRIRTEHFPLTLESARPSHTSQYLCASSGSGSGGNTIYFGEGSWLTVV.

The V gene is TRBV6-4, the J gene TRBJ2-2; the D call may be TRBD1 or TRBD2 (5 bases each). V gave up 3 bases and J gave up 1 base, with 6 bases separating them. CDR3 length equals 14 residues. Looked up from germline, CDR1 is MRHNA and CDR2 is SNTAGT. CDR3 nucleotide sequence: TGTGCCAGCAGTGAGAGGGGGAACACCGGGGAGCTGTTTTTT. Amino acid sequence: CASSERGNTGELFF.

The rearrangement uses TRBV5-1 and TRBJ2-7; TRBD1 matches at 7 bases. CDR3 size: 14 residues. Losses at the gene ends were 4 bases for V and 0 bases for J; bases not matched to a gene: 4. Germline V gene lookup returns CDR1 SGHRS and CDR2 YFSETQ. CDR3 amino acids: CASSDTGASYEQYF. In nucleotides, the CDR3 is TGCGCCAGCAGCGATACAGGGGCCTCCTACGAGCAGTACTTC. Using reference TRBV5-1 and TRBJ2-7 for the parts outside the CDR3, the full variable domain is KAGVTQTPRYLIKTRGQQVTLSCSPISGHRSVSWYQQTPGQGLQFLFEYFSETQRNKGNFPGRFSGRQFSNSRSEMNVSTLELGDSALYLCASSDTGASYEQYFGPGTRLTVT.